This T cell receptor (beta chain) was sequenced for a study of OX40 agonist ivuxolimab in advanced cancers. Describing the broader study: Ivuxolimab was an agonistic, fully human IgG2 monoclonal antibody directed against OX40 (CD134), a costimulatory receptor. In the dose-escalation cohort, around four fifths of patients were male, and the mean age was approximately 60 years, with a range of roughly 23 to 85. Partial responses occurred in three dose-escalation patients: two with cutaneous melanoma and one with hepatocellular carcinoma. Prior anti-PD-1, anti-PD-L1 or anti-CTLA-4 therapy was permitted, and less than 45% of dose-escalation patients had received checkpoint inhibitors. Intravenous ivuxolimab was administered to patients every 2 weeks at six dose levels: 0.01, 0.1, 0.3, 1.5, 3 and 10 mg/kg. The purpose of peripheral TCRbeta sequencing was to test whether ivuxolimab changed TCR sequence diversity and led to clonal T-cell expansion. Among the 50 to 55 dose-escalation patients, approximately 20 had hepatocellular carcinoma, about 15 melanoma, 9 renal cell carcinoma and 9 head and neck cancer. The paper reports the monotherapy dose-escalation portion (N ≈ 52 patients) of the phase I ivuxolimab trial. Overall study outcomes, separate from this receptor: Antigen specificity was not determined for the clonally expanded peripheral T cells. Clonal expansion of both CD4+ and CD8+ blood T cells was observed from baseline to week 6 at doses 0.1 to 3.0 mg/kg. After ivuxolimab, more expanded clones were found on average in CD8+ T cells than in CD4+ T cells. In the 0.1-3.0 mg/kg groups, partial responders were among the patients with the lowest normalized peripheral clonal expansion, particularly in CD8+ T cells. Low levels of normalized T-cell clonal expansion were also seen in some patients who did not respond.

Patients with autoimmune disease history or receiving systemic immunosuppression were excluded from the trial. In every dose cohort, peripheral blood was drawn for TCR sequencing at baseline, cycle 4 day 1, and cycle 7 day 1. The samples were taken from a phase I, first-in-human, multicenter, open-label dose-escalation trial of ivuxolimab. Adults with locally advanced or metastatic melanoma, renal cell, hepatocellular, or head and neck squamous cell carcinoma were enrolled in the trial. Before TCR sequencing, CD4+ T cells and CD8+ T cells were sorted from peripheral blood as separate populations. Genomic DNA was isolated from the sorted cells so that the TCRbeta CDR3 region could be sequenced. The immunoSEQ Assay was used for sequencing of TCRbeta CDR3 regions. The table comes from immuneACCESS by way of TCRdb, which keeps in-frame sequences with V and J called. Part of the clones is missing from these tables; in studies checked, under half for an unresolved V gene and the rest for unknown reasons. A total of around 44,000 clones appear in this sample, around 80% of them only once. Of the sample, around 5.1% is held by the ten largest clones.

With respect to this clone: Its antigen remains undetermined. Qualities for individual bases were not recorded, and no much larger clone is one base off.

The CDR3 numbers 14 residues from cysteine through phenylalanine. CDR3 DNA only is kept here, 42 bases in frame from base 1. CDR1 is given as SGHRS and CDR2 as YFSETQ, both from the germline V gene. Trimming removed 4 bases from V and 2 bases from J, leaving 13 bases between the germline ends. The chain links TRBV5-1 with TRBJ2-7, and perhaps TRBD2 as D gene, on 8 matching bases. The sequences come from CD4+ or CD8+ T cells sorted from blood, collected in a trial of the OX40 agonist ivuxolimab. This receptor was identified in an adult with an advanced solid tumor such as melanoma, head and neck, liver or kidney cancer. The nucleotide sequence reads TGCGCCAGCAGCCGGGAGGGACAGACCTACGAGCAGTACTTC. Its protein product is CASSREGQTYEQYF. Reference TRBV5-1 and TRBJ2-7 genes cover what lies past the CDR3, so the full variable domain is KAGVTQTPRYLIKTRGQQVTLSCSPISGHRSVSWYQQTPGQGLQFLFEYFSETQRNKGNFPGRFSGRQFSNSRSEMNVSTLELGDSALYLCASSREGQTYEQYFGPGTRLTVT.